This entry is about one T cell receptor (beta chain). The target antigen is unknown. The source of the sample is a study of neoadjuvant anti-PD-1 for oral cavity cancer. For the study at large: Non-progressing patients received a fourth nivolumab dose near day 43, then surgery on days 50-56.

V lost 2 bases and J lost 2, with 10 bases in between. CDR1 is LNHDA, CDR2 SQIVND, per germline (reference sequence). The CDR3 sequence is 15 residues long. Regarding the study as a whole: Each response group had just a few patients in TCR analyses.

Assay: immunoSEQ multiplex PCR; the TCRdb copy retains only in-frame clones and omits some. The sample shows about 7,600 clones, 53% of them seen only once. The rearrangement joins TRBV19 to TRBJ1-5; possibly TRBD1 for D (5 bases). This clonotype originated in a person aged 40-85 years with oral cavity squamous cell carcinoma. Here the sequenced sample was tumor tissue, taken before nivolumab (anti-PD-1) treatment. CDR3: CASSIMGEGNQPQHF. CDR3 coding DNA: TGTGCCAGTAGTATAATGGGGGAGGGCAATCAGCCCCAGCATTTT.